One sample yielded the 16 T cell receptor beta chains listed below, sequenced in a study of beta chain features in type 1 diabetes. cDNA synthesis used the whole RNA isolate, giving expressed TCRB sequences. Libraries were prepared by immunoSEQ multiplex PCR; TCRdb keeps only in-frame clonotypes and omits some of them. Among about 930,000 clones listed, 17% were seen once. The sequenced material came from naive CD4+ T cells from blood. All receptors derive from a woman younger than 35 in good health.

This chain connects TRBV19 to TRBJ1-1; D not resolved. V was shortened by 7 bases and J by 1 base, with 16 bases between the two germline ends. There are 15 residues in the CDR3. The germline V gene has CDR1 LNHDA and CDR2 SQIVND (reference sequence). For the CDR3, the DNA is TGTGCCAGTATCCCCCTGCCGGGAGAGAACACTGAAGCTTTCTTT. It yields the protein CASIPLPGENTEAFF.

The chain joins TRBV9 to TRBJ2-7; D ambiguous. Germline CDR1 and CDR2: SGDLS and YYNGEE. V shed 5 bases and J shed 0 bases, with 6 bases lying between them. This CDR3 is built from 12 residues. The CDR3 protein is CASSWDSYEQYF. The DNA of the CDR3 is TGTGCCAGCAGTTGGGACTCCTACGAGCAGTACTTC.

This clone was observed a few times. V usage is TRBV18 and J usage is TRBJ2-1, with 7 bases matching TRBD2. This CDR3 spans 16 amino acids. V lost 3 bases, J lost 1 base, and 6 bases stayed unmatched. Germline V gives CDR1 KGHSH, CDR2 LQKENI. The CDR3 DNA sequence: TGTGCCAGCTCACCGGTCTTCGGGGGGTCCTACAATGAGCAGTTCTTC. Residues: CASSPVFGGSYNEQFF.

This rearrangement joins TRBV7-2 to TRBJ2-5; the match to TRBD2 covers 7 bases. Trimming took 7 bases from V and 3 from J; bases not matched to a gene: 17. CDR3 length equals 17 residues. In germline, CDR1 is SGHTA, CDR2 FQGNSA. In DNA, the CDR3 is TGTGCCAGCAACATAGCGGGTCTGGCCTCGTCTGAAGAGACCCAGTACTTC. Amino acid sequence: CASNIAGLASSEETQYF.

The CDR3 here is CASSLPSGRARGELFF. The CDR3 bases are TGCGCCAGCAGTCTACCGAGCGGGAGGGCTCGTGGGGAGCTGTTTTTT. This chain connects TRBV5-1 to TRBJ2-2; 10 bases fit TRBD2. Germline lookup yields CDR1 SGHRS and CDR2 YFSETQ. The CDR3 sequence is 16 residues long. After removal of 5 bases from V and 8 bases from J, the junction contained 12 bases not matched to a gene. The full variable domain, its missing parts supplied by reference TRBV5-1 and TRBJ2-2, is KAGVTQTPRYLIKTRGQQVTLSCSPISGHRSVSWYQQTPGQGLQFLFEYFSETQRNKGNFPGRFSGRQFSNSRSEMNVSTLELGDSALYLCASSLPSGRARGELFFGEGSRLTVL.

This chain connects TRBV4-1 to TRBJ1-2, with D hard to call. Trimming removed 0 bases from V and 7 bases from J, with 9 bases in between. The CDR3 totals 13 residues. Germline V CDR1 and CDR2: MGHRA, YSYEKL. CDR3 sequence reads: CASSQEGLSGYTF. CDR3 coding DNA: TGCGCCAGCAGCCAAGAAGGGCTAAGTGGCTACACCTTC.

This clone was recorded a few times. The rearrangement uses TRBV19 and TRBJ2-2; weak D call: TRBD1 (5 bases). Trimming removed 4 bases at V and 3 bases at J, with 9 bases between. The CDR3 consists of 14 residues. CDR1 is LNHDA, CDR2 SQIVND, per germline (reference sequence). CDR3 sequence (DNA): TGTGCCAGTAGTACTCTCAGGGACACCGGGGAGCTGTTTTTT. Residues: CASSTLRDTGELFF.

A few counts support this clone. The chain joins TRBV7-2 to TRBJ2-2; 7 bases map to TRBD1. Trimming removed 5 bases from V and 7 bases from J; junction bases left unmatched: 10. The CDR3 extends over 15 amino acids. The germline gives CDR1 SGHTA, CDR2 FQGNSA. The CDR3 nucleotides are TGTGCCAGCAGCCGTCCCCCAGGGGGTAGCGGGGAGCTGTTTTTT. As protein: CASSRPPGGSGELFF.

This clone was found a few times. The V and J genes are TRBV9 and TRBJ2-7; 9 bases agree with TRBD1. Germline V gene data show CDR1 as SGDLS and CDR2 as YYNGEE. The J segment lost 3 bases and the V segment lost 2 bases, leaving 6 bases of the junction unmatched. This CDR3 has 15 residues. CDR3 nucleotides: TGTGCCAGCAGCGTCTCCACAGGGGGCTTCTACGAGCAGTACTTC. As protein: CASSVSTGGFYEQYF.

This chain uses TRBV6-1 with TRBJ2-7; 12 nucleotides align to TRBD2. The germline CDR1 and CDR2 sequences are MNHNS and SASEGT. V gave up 6 bases and J gave up 5 bases; unmatched junction bases: 5. CDR3 length: 14 amino acids. The CDR3, as DNA: TGTGCCAGCAGCCCGGGACTAGCGGGCCACGAGCAGTACTTC. Translating it yields CASSPGLAGHEQYF.

This clone was detected only a few times. This CDR3 is CASSWAVADTQYF. The CDR3 DNA reads TGTGCCAGCAGTTGGGCAGTTGCAGATACGCAGTATTTT. This chain uses TRBV6-5 with TRBJ2-3; D gene unclear. V shed 4 bases and J shed 4 bases, with 9 bases lying between them. CDR3 length: 13 amino acids. Germline V gene data show CDR1 as MNHEY and CDR2 as SVGAGI.

The chain has TRBV14 and TRBJ1-3, with D possibly being TRBD1 (5 bases). The germline V and J ends were trimmed by 4 bases and 0 bases, with 10 bases remaining between them. The CDR3 consists of 15 residues. Germline CDR1 SGHDN, CDR2 FVKESK. CDR3 region: CASSPDISSGNTIYF. In DNA form, the CDR3 reads TGTGCCAGCAGCCCGGACATTTCCTCTGGAAACACCATATATTTT.

This clone occurred a few times. This sequence joins TRBV5-4 and TRBJ1-2; D not resolved. Deletions cut 0 bases from V and 6 bases from J, with 12 bases between. Germline values: CDR1 SGHNT, CDR2 YYREEE (reference sequence). The CDR3 runs 14 residues. The CDR3 nucleotides read TGTGCCAGCAGCTTGGAACGGGAGCTGCATGGCTACACCTTC. The encoded protein is CASSLERELHGYTF.

This clone was counted a few times. The V and J genes are TRBV2 and TRBJ2-4; no clear D gene. The CDR3 is 15 amino acids. Germline CDR1 SNHLY, CDR2 FYNNEI. V shed 3 bases and J shed 0 bases, with 9 bases lying between them. The CDR3 DNA follows: TGTGCCAGCAGTGAGGCCTCCGTAGCCAAAAACATTCAGTACTTC. It is translated as CASSEASVAKNIQYF.

V usage is TRBV2 and J usage is TRBJ2-7; D may be TRBD1 or TRBD2 (5 bases each). This CDR3 region has 16 residues. The V gene lost 0 bases and the J gene lost 3 bases, with 15 bases spanning the gap. Germline CDR1 and CDR2: SNHLY and FYNNEI. This CDR3 reads CASSEASVRDDYEQYF. CDR3 nucleotide sequence: TGTGCCAGCAGTGAAGCGTCCGTCAGGGACGACTACGAGCAGTACTTC.

The chain couples TRBV20-1 to TRBJ1-1; no definite D call. The CDR3 is 11 residues long. CDR1 is DFQATT and CDR2 is SNEGSKA in the germline V gene (reference sequence). V gave up 6 bases and J gave up 0 bases, with 5 bases separating them. The chain's CDR3 is CSAGLNTEAFF. The DNA of the CDR3 is TGCAGTGCAGGGTTGAACACTGAAGCTTTCTTT.